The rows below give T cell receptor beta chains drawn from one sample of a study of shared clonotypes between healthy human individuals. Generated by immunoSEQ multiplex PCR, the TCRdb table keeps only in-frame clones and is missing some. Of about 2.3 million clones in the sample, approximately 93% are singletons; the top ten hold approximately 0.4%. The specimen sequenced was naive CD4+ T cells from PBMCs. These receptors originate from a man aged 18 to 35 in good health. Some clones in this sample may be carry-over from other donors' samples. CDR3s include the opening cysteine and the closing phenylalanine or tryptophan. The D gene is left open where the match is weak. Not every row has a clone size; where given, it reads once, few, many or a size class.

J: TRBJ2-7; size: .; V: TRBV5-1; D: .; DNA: TGCGCCAGCAGCCAAGCCGGGATCCAACTACGGGGCGAGCAGTACTTC; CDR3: CASSQAGIQLRGEQYF
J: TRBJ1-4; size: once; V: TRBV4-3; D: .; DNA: TGCGCCAGCAGCCAAGATCCCAGTAACTCTGAAAAACTGTTTTTT; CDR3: CASSQDPSNSEKLFF
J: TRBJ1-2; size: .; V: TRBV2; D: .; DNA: TGTGCCAGCAGGGCCGGGACATCAAGAGGCTACACCTTC; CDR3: CASRAGTSRGYTF
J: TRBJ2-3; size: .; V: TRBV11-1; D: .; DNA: TGTGCCAGCAGCTCCGGCCGCACAGATACGCAGTATTTT; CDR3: CASSSGRTDTQYF
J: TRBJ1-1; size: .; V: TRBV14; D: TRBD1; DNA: TGTGCCAGCAGCCGGGACAGGGCTCCGACTGAAGCTTTCTTT; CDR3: CASSRDRAPTEAFF
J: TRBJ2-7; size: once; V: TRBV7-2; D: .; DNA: TGTGCCAGCAGCTTAGGTGTCCTACGCTCCTACGAGCAGTACTTC; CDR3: CASSLGVLRSYEQYF
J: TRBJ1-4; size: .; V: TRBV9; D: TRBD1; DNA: TGTGCCAGCAGCGAGGACAGGGGGGATGAAAAACTGTTTTTT; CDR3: CASSEDRGDEKLFF
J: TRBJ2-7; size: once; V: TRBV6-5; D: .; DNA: TGTGCCAGCAGTTATACGACAGGCCCAGGCCACGAGCAGTACTTC; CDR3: CASSYTTGPGHEQYF
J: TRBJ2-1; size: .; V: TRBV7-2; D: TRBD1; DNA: TGTGCCAGCAGCCGTGGACAGGTAGGCCATGAGCAGTTCTTC; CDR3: CASSRGQVGHEQFF
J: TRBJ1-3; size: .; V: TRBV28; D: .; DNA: TGTGCCAGCTTTAATTGGGCCTCTGGAAACACCATATATTTT; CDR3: CASFNWASGNTIYF
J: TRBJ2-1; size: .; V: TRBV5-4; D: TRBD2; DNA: TGTGCCAGCAGCACGAGGACCCGGGGACTAGACTACAATGAGCAGTTCTTC; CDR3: CASSTRTRGLDYNEQFF
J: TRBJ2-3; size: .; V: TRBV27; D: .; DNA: TGTGCCAGCAGTTTAAAGCGTGCAGATACGCAGTATTTT; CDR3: CASSLKRADTQYF
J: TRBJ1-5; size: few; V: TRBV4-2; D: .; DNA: TGTGCCAGCAGCCAATCGAGTCAGCCCCAGCATTTT; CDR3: CASSQSSQPQHF
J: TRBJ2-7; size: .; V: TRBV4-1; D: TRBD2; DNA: TGCGCCAGCAGCCCCCACAAGAGGGCTAGCGGGACCTACGAGCAGTACTTC; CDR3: CASSPHKRASGTYEQYF
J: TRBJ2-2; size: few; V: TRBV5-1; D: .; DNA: TGCGCCAGCAGCTTGGCGGGAGCCTCTGCCGGGGAGCTGTTTTTT; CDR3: CASSLAGASAGELFF
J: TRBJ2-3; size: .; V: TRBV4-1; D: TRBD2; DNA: TGCGCCAGCAGCCAAGCGGGAGGCCGACTAAGCACAGATACGCAGTATTTT; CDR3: CASSQAGGRLSTDTQYF
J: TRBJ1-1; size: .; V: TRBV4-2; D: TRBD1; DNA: TGTGCCAGCAGCTCCCCGGGACAGGGGAACACTGAAGCTTTCTTT; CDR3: CASSSPGQGNTEAFF
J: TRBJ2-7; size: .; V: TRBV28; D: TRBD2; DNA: TGTGCCAGCAGTCTTGTAGCGGGCCTCTCCTACGAGCAGTACTTC; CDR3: CASSLVAGLSYEQYF
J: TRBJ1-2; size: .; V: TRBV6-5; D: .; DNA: TGTGCCAGCAGTGAACTGGGTGGTGGCTACACCTTC; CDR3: CASSELGGGYTF
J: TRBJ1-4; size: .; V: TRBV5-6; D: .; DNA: TGTGCCAGCAGCTTAGGTTGGGGGGGAGTAAATGAAAAACTGTTTTTT; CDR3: CASSLGWGGVNEKLFF
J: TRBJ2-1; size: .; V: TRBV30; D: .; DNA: TGTGCCTGGAGTATAGGGGTCGCCTACAATGAGCAGTTCTTC; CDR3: CAWSIGVAYNEQFF
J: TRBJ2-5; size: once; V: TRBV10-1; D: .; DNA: TGCGCCAGCAGTGCCACGACTCAACTATACCAAGAGACCCAGTACTTC; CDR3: CASSATTQLYQETQYF
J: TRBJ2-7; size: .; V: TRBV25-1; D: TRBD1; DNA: TGTGCCAGCAGTAGCACACAGGGGGCCTCCTACGAGCAGTACTTC; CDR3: CASSSTQGASYEQYF
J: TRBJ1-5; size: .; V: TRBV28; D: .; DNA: TGTGCCAGCAGTATTCCTTCCGGGCCCCCTCGGTGGGCCCAGCATTTT; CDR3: CASSIPSGPPRWAQHF
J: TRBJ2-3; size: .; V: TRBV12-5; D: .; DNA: TGTGCTAGTGGTTTGGGCGGGACCGCAGATACGCAGTATTTT; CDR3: CASGLGGTADTQYF
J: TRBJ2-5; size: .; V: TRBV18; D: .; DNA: TGTGCCAGCTCACCATTTAACCACCAAGAGACCCAGTACTTC; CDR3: CASSPFNHQETQYF
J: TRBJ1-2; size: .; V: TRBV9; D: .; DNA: TGTGCCAGCAGCGTAGACAGGGCCGACTATGGCTACACCTTC; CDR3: CASSVDRADYGYTF
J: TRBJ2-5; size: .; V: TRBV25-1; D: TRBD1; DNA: TGTGCCAGCAGTGAATATAGCAGGGGGCTAGGGGAGACCCAGTACTTC; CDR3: CASSEYSRGLGETQYF
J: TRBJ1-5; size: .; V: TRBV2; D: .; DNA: TGTGCCAGCAGTGAAGCGCGCAGGAGCAATCAGCCCCAGCATTTT; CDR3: CASSEARRSNQPQHF
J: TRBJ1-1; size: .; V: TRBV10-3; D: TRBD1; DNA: TGTGCCATCAGTTGGGACAGGGGGGACACTGAAGCTTTCTTT; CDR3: CAISWDRGDTEAFF
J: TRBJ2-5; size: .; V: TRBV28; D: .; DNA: TGTGCCAGCAGTTTAGCGGGTAGGGGGAAAGAGACCCAGTACTTC; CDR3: CASSLAGRGKETQYF
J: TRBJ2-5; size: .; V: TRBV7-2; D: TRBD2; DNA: TGTGCCAGCAGCTCACATGGGGCCGCCGGGACTAGACAAGAGACCCAGTACTTC; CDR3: CASSSHGAAGTRQETQYF
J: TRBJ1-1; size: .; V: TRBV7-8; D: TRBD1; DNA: TGTGCCAGCAGCTCACGCCCCGGGACAGCGAACACTGAAGCTTTCTTT; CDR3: CASSSRPGTANTEAFF
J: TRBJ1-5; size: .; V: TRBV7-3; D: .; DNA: TGTGCCAGCAGCCCCCTGATCGGGGGTTCGAAGCCCCAGCATTTT; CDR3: CASSPLIGGSKPQHF
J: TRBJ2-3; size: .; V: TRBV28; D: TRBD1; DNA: TGTGCCAGCAGACCCGGGACAGGGGGACACACAGATACGCAGTATTTT; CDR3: CASRPGTGGHTDTQYF
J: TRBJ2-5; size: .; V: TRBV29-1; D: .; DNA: TGCAGCGCCCTTTCCGGCGAGACCCAGTACTTC; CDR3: CSALSGETQYF
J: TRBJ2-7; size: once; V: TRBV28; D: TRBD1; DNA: TGTGCCAGCAGTCACCAGGGACAGGGGGCCTACGAGCAGTACTTC; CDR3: CASSHQGQGAYEQYF
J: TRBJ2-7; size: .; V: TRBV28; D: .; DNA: TGTGCCAGCAGTTTATTATCAGGGGCCTCCTACGAGCAGTACTTC; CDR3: CASSLLSGASYEQYF
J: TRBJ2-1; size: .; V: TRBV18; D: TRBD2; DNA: TGTGCCAGCTCACCACCGGCGACTAGCGGGAGTGGTGAGCAGTTCTTC; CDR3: CASSPPATSGSGEQFF
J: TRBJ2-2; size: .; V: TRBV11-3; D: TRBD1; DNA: TGTGCCAGTTCGGACAGGCCGCAGCCCGGGGAGCTGTTTTTT; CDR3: CASSDRPQPGELFF
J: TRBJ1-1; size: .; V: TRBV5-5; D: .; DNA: TGTGCCAGCAGCAGGCAACTAAACACTGAAGCTTTCTTT; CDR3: CASSRQLNTEAFF
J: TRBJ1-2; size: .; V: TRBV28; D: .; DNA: TGTGCCAGCAGTTTTAGGTCCAGGAGCTACACCTTC; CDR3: CASSFRSRSYTF
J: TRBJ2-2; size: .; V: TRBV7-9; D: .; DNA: TGTGCCAGCAGCATACAGGGCAGGGTCACCGGGGAGCTGTTTTTT; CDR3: CASSIQGRVTGELFF
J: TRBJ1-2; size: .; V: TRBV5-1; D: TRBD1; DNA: TGCGCCAGCAGCCCGGACAGGGACGGCTATGGCTACACCTTC; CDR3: CASSPDRDGYGYTF
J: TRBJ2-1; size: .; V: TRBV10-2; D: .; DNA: TGCGCCAGCTTAATCGGCGGGCGGGCCTACAATGAGCAGTTCTTC; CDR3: CASLIGGRAYNEQFF
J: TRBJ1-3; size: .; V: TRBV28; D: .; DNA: TGTGCCAGCAGTTTATGGGTTACAGGACCTTCTGGAAACACCATATATTTT; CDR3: CASSLWVTGPSGNTIYF
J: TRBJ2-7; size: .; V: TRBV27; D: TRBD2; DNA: TGTGCCAGCAGTTTACCGGGACTAGCACACGAGCAGTACTTC; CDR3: CASSLPGLAHEQYF
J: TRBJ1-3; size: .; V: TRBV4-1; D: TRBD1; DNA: TGCGCCAGCAGCCACAATTTGGACAGGGCCATCCCTGGAAACACCATATATTTT; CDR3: CASSHNLDRAIPGNTIYF
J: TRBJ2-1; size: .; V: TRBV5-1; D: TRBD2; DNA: TGCGCCAGCAGCGGGGGACTAGCGGGAGTTTTAGGCAATGAGCAGTTCTTC; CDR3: CASSGGLAGVLGNEQFF
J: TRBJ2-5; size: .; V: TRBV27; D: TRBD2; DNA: TGTGCCAGCAGTTTCGTAGGTCTAGCGGGAGGAGAGACCCAGTACTTC; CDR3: CASSFVGLAGGETQYF
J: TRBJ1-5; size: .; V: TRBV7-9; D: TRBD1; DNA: TGTGCCAGCAGTCAGGACAGGGGAGATCAGCCCCAGCATTTT; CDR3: CASSQDRGDQPQHF
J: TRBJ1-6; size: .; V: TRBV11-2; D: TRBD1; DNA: TGTGCCAGCAGCCATAATGACAGGGAGGTTGGATCACCCCTCCACTTT; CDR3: CASSHNDREVGSPLHF
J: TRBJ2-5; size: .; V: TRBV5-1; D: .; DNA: TGCGCCAGCAGCTTTGGCGGCGTGGCGTTAGAGACCCAGTACTTC; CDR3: CASSFGGVALETQYF
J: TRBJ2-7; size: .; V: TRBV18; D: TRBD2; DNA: TGTGCCAGCTCACCACCGAGCGGGAGGCCATCCTACGAGCAGTACTTC; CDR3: CASSPPSGRPSYEQYF
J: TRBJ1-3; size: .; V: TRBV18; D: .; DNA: TGTGCCAGCTCACCAGGGACCTCGGGCGGGTCTTCTGGAAACACCATATATTTT; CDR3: CASSPGTSGGSSGNTIYF
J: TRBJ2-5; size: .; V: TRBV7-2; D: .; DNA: TGTGCCAGCAGCTTAACGGTATGGGAGACCCAGTACTTC; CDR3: CASSLTVWETQYF
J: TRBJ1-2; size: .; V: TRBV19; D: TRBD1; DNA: TGTGCCAGTAGTAGGGACAGCTTGAACTATGGCTACACCTTC; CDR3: CASSRDSLNYGYTF
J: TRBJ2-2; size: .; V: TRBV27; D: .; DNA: TGTGCCAGCAGTTACAGGGTCTACACCGGGGAGCTGTTTTTT; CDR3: CASSYRVYTGELFF
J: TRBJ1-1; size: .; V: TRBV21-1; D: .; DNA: TGTGCCAGCAGCAAAGGGAAAGGGAGGGCTTTCTTT; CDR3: CASSKGKGRAFF
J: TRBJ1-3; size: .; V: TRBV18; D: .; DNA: TGTGCCAGCTCACCGCAGGGAAATGGAAACACCATATATTTT; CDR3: CASSPQGNGNTIYF